The TCR beta chain under discussion was sequenced for a study of blood T cells in healthy people across ages. Study results and caveats: The diversity estimates, figures obtained from one million T cells, were considered underestimates. Diversity of TCR beta per million T cells declined in a roughly linear way with age. PBMC samples, being unsorted, prevented any conclusive comparison of naive and antigen-experienced cells.

This clonotype was observed a few times. What it binds is unknown. Germline lookup yields CDR1 MNHEY and CDR2 SVGAGI. This CDR3 is 14 amino acids long. The J segment lost 4 bases and the V segment lost 6 bases, leaving 6 bases of the junction unmatched. A J-beta primer mix and a sample-barcoded 5' primer were used in a second PCR of roughly 7 to 12 cycles. A tag from a template-switch adaptor with 12 random nucleotides marked each cDNA molecule. TCRdb processed the 5' RACE reads anew with MiXCR; each CDR3 protein has one entry. The table has about 1.6 million distinct CDR3 sequences, about 35% seen once.

The clonotype originates from a woman in her 30s in good health. The chain is built from TRBV6-5 and TRBJ2-3, with 8 bases fitting TRBD1. Sequenced sample: blood. DNA of the CDR3: TGTGCCAGCAGGCCCGGGACAGGAGCAGATACGCAGTATTTT. Encoded protein: CASRPGTGADTQYF.